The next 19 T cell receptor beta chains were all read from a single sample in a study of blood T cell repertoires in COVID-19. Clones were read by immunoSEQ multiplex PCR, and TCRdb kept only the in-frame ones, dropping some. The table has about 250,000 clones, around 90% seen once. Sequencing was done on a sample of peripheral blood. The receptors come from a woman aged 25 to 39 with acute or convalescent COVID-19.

The CDR3 sequence is CASSSRLAGVNEQYF. The CDR3 DNA follows: TGTGCCAGCAGCTCCCGACTAGCGGGAGTAAATGAGCAGTACTTC. The chain joins TRBV7-8 to TRBJ2-7; the match to TRBD2 covers 12 bases. V trimming: 4 bases; J trimming: 7 bases; junction bases outside the gene matches: 8. The CDR3 has 15 residues. Germline V gene data show CDR1 as SGHVS and CDR2 as FQNEAQ. Based on the CDR3 plus reference TRBV7-8 and TRBJ2-7, the full variable domain is GAGVSQSPRYKVAKRGQDVALRCDPISGHVSLFWYQQALGQGPEFLTYFQNEAQLDKSGLPSDRFFAERPEGSVSTLKIQRTQQEDSAVYLCASSSRLAGVNEQYFGPGTRLTVT.

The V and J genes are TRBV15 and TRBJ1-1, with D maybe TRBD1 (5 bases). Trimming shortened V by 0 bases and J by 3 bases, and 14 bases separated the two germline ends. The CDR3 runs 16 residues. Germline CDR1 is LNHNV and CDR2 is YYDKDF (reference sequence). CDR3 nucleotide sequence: TGTGCCACCAGCAGAGAGAGTTTGGGGGGTTACACTGAAGCTTTCTTT. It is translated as CATSRESLGGYTEAFF.

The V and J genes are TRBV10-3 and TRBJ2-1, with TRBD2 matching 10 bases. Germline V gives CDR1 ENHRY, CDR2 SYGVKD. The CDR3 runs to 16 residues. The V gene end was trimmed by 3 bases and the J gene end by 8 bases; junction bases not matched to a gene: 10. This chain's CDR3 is CAISEGGLAGVYEQFF. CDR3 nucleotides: TGTGCCATCAGTGAAGGGGGGCTAGCGGGAGTTTATGAGCAGTTCTTC.

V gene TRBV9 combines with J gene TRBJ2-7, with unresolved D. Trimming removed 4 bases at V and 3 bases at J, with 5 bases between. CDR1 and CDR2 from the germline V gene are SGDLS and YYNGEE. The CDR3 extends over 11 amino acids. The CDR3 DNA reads TGTGCCAGCAGCTCGGGCTACGAGCAGTACTTC. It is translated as CASSSGYEQYF.

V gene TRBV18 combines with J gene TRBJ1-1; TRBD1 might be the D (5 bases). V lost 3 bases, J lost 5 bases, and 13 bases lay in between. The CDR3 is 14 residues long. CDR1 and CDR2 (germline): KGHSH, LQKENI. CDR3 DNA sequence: TGTGCCAGCTCACCGGGACTATTGGAAACTGAAGCTTTCTTT. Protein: CASSPGLLETEAFF. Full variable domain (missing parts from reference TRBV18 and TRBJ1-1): NAGVMQNPRHLVRRRGQEARLRCSPMKGHSHVYWYRQLPEEGLKFMVYLQKENIIDESGMPKERFSAEFPKEGPSILRIQQVVRGDSAAYFCASSPGLLETEAFFGQGTRLTVV.

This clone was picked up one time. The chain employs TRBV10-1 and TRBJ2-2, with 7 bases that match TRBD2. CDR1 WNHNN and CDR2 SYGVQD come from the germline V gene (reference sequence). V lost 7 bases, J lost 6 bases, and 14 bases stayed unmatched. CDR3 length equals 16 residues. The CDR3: CASTPGGRASSGELFF. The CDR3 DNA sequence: TGCGCCAGCACCCCTGGGGGGAGGGCCTCGTCCGGGGAGCTGTTTTTT.

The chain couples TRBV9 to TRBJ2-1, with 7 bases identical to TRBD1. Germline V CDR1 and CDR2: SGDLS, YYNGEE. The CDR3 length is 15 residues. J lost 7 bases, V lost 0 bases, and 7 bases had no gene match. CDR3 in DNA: TGTGCCAGCAGCGTAGGAGGGTCAGGGGGTAATGAGCAGTTCTTC. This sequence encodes CASSVGGSGGNEQFF.

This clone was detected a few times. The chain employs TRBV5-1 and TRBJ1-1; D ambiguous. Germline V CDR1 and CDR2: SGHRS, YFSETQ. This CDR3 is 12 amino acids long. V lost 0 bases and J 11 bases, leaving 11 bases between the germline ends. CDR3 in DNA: TGCGCCAGCAGCTTGGTGGGCCCTGGGGCTTTCTTT. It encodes CASSLVGPGAFF.

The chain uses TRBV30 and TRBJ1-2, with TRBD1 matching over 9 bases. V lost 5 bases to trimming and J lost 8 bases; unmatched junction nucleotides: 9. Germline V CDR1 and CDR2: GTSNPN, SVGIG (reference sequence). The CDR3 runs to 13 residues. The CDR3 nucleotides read TGTGCCTGGGCCGGGACAGGGAAGGAAGGCTACACCTTC. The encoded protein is CAWAGTGKEGYTF.

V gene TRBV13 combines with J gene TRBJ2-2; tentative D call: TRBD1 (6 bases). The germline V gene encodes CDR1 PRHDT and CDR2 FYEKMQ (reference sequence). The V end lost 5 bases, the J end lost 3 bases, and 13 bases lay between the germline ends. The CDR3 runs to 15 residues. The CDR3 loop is CASSEAGTYTGELFF. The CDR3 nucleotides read TGTGCCAGCAGCGAAGCCGGGACATACACCGGGGAGCTGTTTTTT.

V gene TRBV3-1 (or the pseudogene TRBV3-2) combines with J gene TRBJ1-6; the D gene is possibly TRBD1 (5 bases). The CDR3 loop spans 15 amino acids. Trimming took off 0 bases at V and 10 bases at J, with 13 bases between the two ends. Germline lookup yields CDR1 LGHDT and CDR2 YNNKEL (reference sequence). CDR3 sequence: CASSQDWGRNSPLHF. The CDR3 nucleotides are TGTGCCAGCAGCCAAGATTGGGGCCGAAACTCACCCCTCCACTTT.

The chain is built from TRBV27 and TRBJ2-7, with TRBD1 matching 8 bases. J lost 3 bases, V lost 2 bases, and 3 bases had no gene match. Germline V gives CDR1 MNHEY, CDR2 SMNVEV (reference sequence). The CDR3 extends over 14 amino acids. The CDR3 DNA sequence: TGTGCCAGCAGTTTAGGGGACAGGAGCTACGAGCAGTACTTC. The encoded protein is CASSLGDRSYEQYF.

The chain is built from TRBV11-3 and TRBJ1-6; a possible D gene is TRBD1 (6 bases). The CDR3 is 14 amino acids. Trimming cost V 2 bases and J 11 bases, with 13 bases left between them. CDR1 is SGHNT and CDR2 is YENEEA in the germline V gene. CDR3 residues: CASSLRPQGAPLHF. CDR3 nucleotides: TGTGCCAGCAGCTTACGACCACAGGGAGCACCCCTCCACTTT.

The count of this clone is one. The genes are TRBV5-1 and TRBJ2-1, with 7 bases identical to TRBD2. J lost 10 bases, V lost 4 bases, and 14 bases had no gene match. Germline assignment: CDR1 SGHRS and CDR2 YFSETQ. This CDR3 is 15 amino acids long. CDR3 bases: TGCGCCAGCAGCCCCGGACTAGGATCGCAATGGGAGCAGTTCTTC. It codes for CASSPGLGSQWEQFF.

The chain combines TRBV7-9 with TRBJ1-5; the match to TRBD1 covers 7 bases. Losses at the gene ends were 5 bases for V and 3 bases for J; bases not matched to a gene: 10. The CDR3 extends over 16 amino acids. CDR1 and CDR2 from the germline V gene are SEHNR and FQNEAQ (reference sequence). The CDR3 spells CASSPSVGTANQPQHF. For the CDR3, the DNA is TGTGCCAGCAGCCCCTCCGTCGGGACAGCCAATCAGCCCCAGCATTTT.

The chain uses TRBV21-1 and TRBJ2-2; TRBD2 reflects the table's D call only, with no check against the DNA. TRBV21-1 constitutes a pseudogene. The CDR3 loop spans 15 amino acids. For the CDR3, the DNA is TGTGCCAGCAGCAGTCAGCGGGAGATCTCCGGGGAGCTGTTTTTT. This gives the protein CASSSQREISGELFF.

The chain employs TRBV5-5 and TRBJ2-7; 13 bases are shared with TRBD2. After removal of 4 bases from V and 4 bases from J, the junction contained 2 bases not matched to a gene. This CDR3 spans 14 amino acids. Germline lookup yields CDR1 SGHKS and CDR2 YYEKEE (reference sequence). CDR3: CASSPGLAGYEQYF. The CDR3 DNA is TGTGCCAGCAGCCCGGGACTAGCGGGGTACGAGCAGTACTTC.

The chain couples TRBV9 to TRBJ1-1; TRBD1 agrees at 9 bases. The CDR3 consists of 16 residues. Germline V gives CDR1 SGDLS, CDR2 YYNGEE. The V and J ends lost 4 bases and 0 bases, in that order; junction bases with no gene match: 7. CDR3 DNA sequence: TGTGCCAGCAGCTTTGGGACAGGGAGGGTGAACACTGAAGCTTTCTTT. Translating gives CASSFGTGRVNTEAFF.

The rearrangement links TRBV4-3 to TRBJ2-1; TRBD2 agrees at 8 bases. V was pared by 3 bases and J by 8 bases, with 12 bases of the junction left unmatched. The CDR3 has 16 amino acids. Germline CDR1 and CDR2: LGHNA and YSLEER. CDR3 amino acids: CASSHGGTRITHEQFF. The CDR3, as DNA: TGCGCCAGCAGCCATGGCGGGACTAGGATCACCCATGAGCAGTTCTTC.